This T cell receptor beta chain was observed in a study of a mutant IDH1 vaccine in newly diagnosed glioma. Turning to the study itself: Investigators started vaccination 4-6 weeks after radiotherapy alone, or with temozolomide cycles. Study-wide findings and caveats: Patients showed vaccine-induced immune responses at a rate of more than 80%.

Specified time point: week 5, during vaccination. Every single dose of the vaccine, 300 ug of mutant IDH1 20-mer peptide, came with topical imiquimod. CDR1 and CDR2 from the germline V gene are LNHNV and YYDKDF (reference sequence). CDR3 size: 15 residues. The ends were cut back, 0 bases at V and 8 bases at J, with 13 bases in the middle. About this clone itself: As yet, its antigen is unknown.

The protocol was immunoSEQ multiplex PCR, while the TCRdb copy is restricted to in-frame clones and leaves out a portion. Among some 10,000 clones listed, around nine tenths were seen once. The chain uses TRBV15 and TRBJ1-4; no clear D. The source was PBMCs, collected from a glioma patient whose treatment included an IDH1 peptide vaccine. This sequence was found in a woman aged 40 to 50 with glioma. Some clones in this sample may be carry-over from other donors' samples. The CDR3 loop is CATSRDSLVGEKLFF. DNA for the CDR3: TGTGCCACCAGCAGAGATTCCCTGGTGGGCGAAAAACTGTTTTTT.